This T cell receptor (beta chain) was captured by sequencing in a study of brain T cells in children with intractable seizures. Specified time point: blood from clinic visit 5 months post-surgery; TSC patient then seizure free. Surgery cases with the highest brain T cell transcript signatures were chosen for sequencing. Method: immunoSEQ multiplex PCR; TCRdb's copy keeps in-frame clones and lacks some. The table has about 320,000 clones, about 93% seen once. V dropped 0 bases and J dropped 0; count of bases not matched to a gene: 4. From germline, CDR1 is SGHDT and CDR2 YYEEEE. This CDR3 is built from 17 residues.

The sequence was collected from a boy less than two years old with tuberous sclerosis and intractable seizures. The starting material was peripheral blood, obtained 4 to 6 months after surgery. V gene TRBV5-6 combines with J gene TRBJ2-3, with TRBD2 matching 10 bases. The CDR3 sequence: CASSLGLAGYSTDTQYF. In DNA form, the CDR3 reads TGTGCCAGCAGCTTGGGACTAGCGGGTTATAGCACAGATACGCAGTATTTT. Combining the CDR3 with reference TRBV5-6 and TRBJ2-3 gives the whole variable domain DAGVTQSPTHLIKTRGQQVTLRCSPKSGHDTVSWYQQALGQGPQFIFQYYEEEERQRGNFPDRFSGHQFPNYSSELNVNALLLGDSALYLCASSLGLAGYSTDTQYFGPGTRLTVL.